This TCR beta chain was sequenced for a study of cytomegalovirus exposure and HLA in healthy donors. The CDR3 extends over 15 amino acids. In germline, CDR1 is MNHNS, CDR2 SASEGT. V was shortened by 6 bases and J by 4 bases, with 18 bases between the two germline ends. With 60 Vbeta and 13 Jbeta primers, the PCR was carried out. This table comes from immunoSEQ multiplex PCR, and its TCRdb copy is limited to in-frame clones, with some not included. The table includes over 60,000 clones, more than 75% detected once. Sequencing used PBMCs. The J gene is TRBJ1-2, the V gene TRBV6-1, with a possible D match to TRBD1 (6 bases). This TCR was sampled from a man younger than 35 in good health and CMV-seronegative. The CDR3 bases are TGTGCCAGCAGCTTCGGGACACAAACTAGCTATGGCTACACCTTC. This translates into CASSFGTQTSYGYTF.